This T cell receptor (beta chain) originates from a study of T cells in Graves' hyperthyroidism and ophthalmopathy. General study findings and limits: Most thyroid clonotypes that were expanded above 0.001 also turned up in blood.

Clinical symptoms, serum thyroxine and TRAb, thyroid ultrasound and orbital computed tomography together formed the diagnostic basis. Only one count was recorded for this clonotype. The antigen is undetermined. Amplified TCR beta CDR3 regions came from RNA transcripts. First-round RT-PCR of the TCR CDR3 relied on the HTBI primer set. TCRdb redid the calling of the multiplex PCR reads with MiXCR, one entry per CDR3 protein. Among about 460,000 distinct CDR3 sequences, roughly 22% were seen once, and the ten largest hold roughly 49%. The clonotype originates from a woman aged 65 to 85 with Graves' ophthalmopathy. Source material: blood.

The DNA of the CDR3 is TGCGCCAGCAGCTTGGCAGGACAGGGGGCTATGAGCTCTGGGGCCAACGTCCTGACTTTC. This sequence encodes CASSLAGQGAMSSGANVLTF. The V and J genes are TRBV5-1 and TRBJ2-6, with 11 bases fitting TRBD1. Looked up from germline, CDR1 is SGHRS and CDR2 is YFSETQ. This CDR3 has 20 amino acids. Trimming took 0 bases from V and 0 from J; bases not matched to a gene: 8.